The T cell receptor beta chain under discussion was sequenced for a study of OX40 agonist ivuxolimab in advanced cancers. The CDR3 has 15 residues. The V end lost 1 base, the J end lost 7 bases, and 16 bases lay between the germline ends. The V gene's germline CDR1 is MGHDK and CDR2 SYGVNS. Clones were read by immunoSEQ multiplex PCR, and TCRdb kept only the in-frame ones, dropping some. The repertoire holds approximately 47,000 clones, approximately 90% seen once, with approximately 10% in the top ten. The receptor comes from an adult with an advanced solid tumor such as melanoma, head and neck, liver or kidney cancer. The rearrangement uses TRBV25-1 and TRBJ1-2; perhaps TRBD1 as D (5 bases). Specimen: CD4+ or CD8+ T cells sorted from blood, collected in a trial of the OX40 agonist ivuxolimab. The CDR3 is CASSELRWGSGGYTF. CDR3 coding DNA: TGTGCCAGCAGTGAATTACGCTGGGGGTCTGGTGGCTACACCTTC.